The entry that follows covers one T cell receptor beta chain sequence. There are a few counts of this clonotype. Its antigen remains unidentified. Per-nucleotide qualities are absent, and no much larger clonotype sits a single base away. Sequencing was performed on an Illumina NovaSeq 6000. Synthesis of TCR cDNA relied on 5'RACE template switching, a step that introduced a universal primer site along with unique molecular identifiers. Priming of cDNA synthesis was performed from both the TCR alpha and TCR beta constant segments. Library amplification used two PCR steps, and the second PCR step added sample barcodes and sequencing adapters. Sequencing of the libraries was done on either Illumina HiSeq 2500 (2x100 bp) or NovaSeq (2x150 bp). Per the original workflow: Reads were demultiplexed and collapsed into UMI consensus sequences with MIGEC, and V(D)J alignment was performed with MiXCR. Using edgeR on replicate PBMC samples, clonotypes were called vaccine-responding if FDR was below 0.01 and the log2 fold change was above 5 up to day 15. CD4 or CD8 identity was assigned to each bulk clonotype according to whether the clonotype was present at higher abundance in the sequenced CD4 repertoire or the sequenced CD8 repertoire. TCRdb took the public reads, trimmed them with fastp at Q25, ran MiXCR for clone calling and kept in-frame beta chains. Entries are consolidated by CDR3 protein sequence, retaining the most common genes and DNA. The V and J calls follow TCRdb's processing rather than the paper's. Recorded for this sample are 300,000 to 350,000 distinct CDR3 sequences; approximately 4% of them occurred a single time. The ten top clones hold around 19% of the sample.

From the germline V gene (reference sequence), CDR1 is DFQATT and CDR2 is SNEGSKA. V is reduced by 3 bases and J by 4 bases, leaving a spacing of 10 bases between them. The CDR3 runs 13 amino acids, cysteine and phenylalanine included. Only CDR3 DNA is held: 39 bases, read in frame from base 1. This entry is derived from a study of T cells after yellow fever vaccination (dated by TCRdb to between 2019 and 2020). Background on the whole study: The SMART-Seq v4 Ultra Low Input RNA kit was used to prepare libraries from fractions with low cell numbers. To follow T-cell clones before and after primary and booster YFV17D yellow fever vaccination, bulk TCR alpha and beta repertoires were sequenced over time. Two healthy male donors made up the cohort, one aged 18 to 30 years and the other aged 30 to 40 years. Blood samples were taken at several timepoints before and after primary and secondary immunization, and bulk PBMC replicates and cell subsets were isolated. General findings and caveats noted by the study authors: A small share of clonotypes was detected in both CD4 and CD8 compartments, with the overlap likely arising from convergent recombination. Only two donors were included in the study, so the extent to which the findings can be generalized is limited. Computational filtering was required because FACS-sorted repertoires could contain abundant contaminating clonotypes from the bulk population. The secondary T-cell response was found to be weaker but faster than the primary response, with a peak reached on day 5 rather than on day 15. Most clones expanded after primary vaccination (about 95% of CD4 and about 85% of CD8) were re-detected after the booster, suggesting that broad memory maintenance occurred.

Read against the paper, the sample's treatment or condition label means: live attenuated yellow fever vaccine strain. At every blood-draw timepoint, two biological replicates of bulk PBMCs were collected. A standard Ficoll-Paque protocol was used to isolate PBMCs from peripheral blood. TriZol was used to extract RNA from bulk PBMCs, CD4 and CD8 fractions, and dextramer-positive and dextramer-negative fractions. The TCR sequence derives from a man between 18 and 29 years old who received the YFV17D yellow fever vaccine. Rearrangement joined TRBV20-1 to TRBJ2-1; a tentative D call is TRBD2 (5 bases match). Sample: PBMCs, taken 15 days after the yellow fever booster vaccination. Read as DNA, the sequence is TGCAGTGCTAGGTCGTGGGAGTACAATGAGCAGTTCTTC. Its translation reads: CSARSWEYNEQFF.